This T cell receptor (beta chain) was sequenced during a study of OX40 agonist ivuxolimab in advanced cancers. General study findings and limits: Clonal expansion was seen in CD4+ and CD8+ blood T cells by week 6 at 0.1 to 3.0 mg/kg. It was also the case that some nonresponders had low normalized T-cell clonal expansion.

Generated by immunoSEQ multiplex PCR, the TCRdb table keeps only in-frame clones and is missing some. In the table there are some 40,000 clones, about three quarters of which are singletons. A note on this clone: Its specificity is unknown.

This CDR3 spans 17 amino acids. V shed 1 base, J shed 6 bases, and the junction held 11 bases outside the gene matches. Germline V gene sequence: CDR1 SGHNT, CDR2 YYREEE (reference sequence). This clonotype was obtained from an adult with an advanced solid tumor such as melanoma, head and neck, liver or kidney cancer. The chain carries TRBV5-4 and TRBJ2-7; 12 nucleotides align to TRBD2. The source was CD4+ or CD8+ T cells sorted from blood, collected in a trial of the OX40 agonist ivuxolimab. CDR3 amino acids: CASSLLAGGPIGIEQYF. The CDR3, as DNA: TGTGCCAGCAGCTTGCTAGCGGGAGGGCCGATAGGAATCGAGCAGTACTTC.